This T cell receptor beta chain was identified during a study of T cells in women clearing cervical HPV infection. About the research overall: Cases were women with histologically confirmed HPV16-related CIN3 or worse, including 2 invasive cancers.

Notes on the study in general: Combining TCR richness with V gene abundances gave approximately 0.8 AUC. Repertoire richness, not evenness, was significantly elevated in CIN3+ cases versus controls.

HPV was found by MY09/MY11 PCR and dot-blot genotyping. TCRdb's copy holds only in-frame clones and misses some; the assay was immunoSEQ multiplex PCR. The repertoire table contains some 20,000 clones. In regard to this clone: Its antigen is not identified. The read ends 3 residues shy of where the CDR3 ends; the end is completed using the germline J gene. This specimen includes other DNA sequences encoding the same CDR3.

This CDR3 is 18 amino acids long. The germline V gene has CDR1 KGHSH and CDR2 LQKENI. Sequencing was carried out using blood buffy coat. This chain joins TRBV18 and TRBJ2-3; TRBD2 matches 9 bases. This receptor was taken from a woman between 18 and 70 years old with a cervical HPV16 infection that either progressed to CIN3+ or cleared (not recorded which). The CDR3 here is CASSPPIPRLAVEETQYF. CDR3 bases read: TGTGCCAGCTCACCCCCAATTCCAAGACTAGCGGTTGAAGAGACG. The variable domain in full, with the rest retrieved from reference TRBV18 and TRBJ2-3, is NAGVMQNPRHLVRRRGQEARLRCSPMKGHSHVYWYRQLPEEGLKFMVYLQKENIIDESGMPKERFSAEFPKEGPSILRIQQVVRGDSAAYFCASSPPIPRLAVEETQYFGPGTRLTVL.